Below are 8 T cell receptor beta chains sequenced from a single sample in a study of blood T cells in healthy people across ages. Primed by a sample-barcoded 5' primer and a J-beta primer mix, a second PCR proceeded for 7 to 11 cycles. TCRdb reanalysed the 5' RACE reads using MiXCR and keeps one entry per CDR3 protein. There are around 1.5 million distinct CDR3 sequences in the sample; 59% occur only once, and 5.5% to 8% lies in the top ten. Sequenced input: blood. The receptors were sampled from a man aged 18 to 30 in good health.

The genes are TRBV3-1 and TRBJ1-2, with no clear D. In germline, CDR1 is LGHDT, CDR2 YNNKEL (reference sequence). The CDR3 loop spans 15 amino acids. Trimming took off 3 bases at V and 2 bases at J, with 13 bases between the two ends. CDR3 sequence (DNA): TGTGCCAGCAGCCACCTGGGAGCGAAAAACTATGGCTACACCTTC. This translates into CASSHLGAKNYGYTF.

V gene TRBV4-2 combines with J gene TRBJ1-2, with TRBD1 matching over 8 bases. From germline, CDR1 is LGHNA and CDR2 YNFKEQ. Trimming took 4 bases from V and 4 from J; bases not matched to a gene: 11. The CDR3 is 16 amino acids. In DNA form, the CDR3 reads TGTGCCAGCAGCCCTGGCCCAGACAGGGGTTCCTATGGCTACACCTTC. Translating it yields CASSPGPDRGSYGYTF.

This sequence joins TRBV4-3 and TRBJ2-7; TRBD1 is a possible D gene (6 bases). V lost 1 base, J lost 3 bases, and 13 bases lay in between. Looked up from germline, CDR1 is LGHNA and CDR2 is YSLEER. The CDR3 has 15 amino acids. The CDR3 here is CASSQAQGMHYEQYF. CDR3 bases: TGCGCCAGCAGCCAAGCTCAGGGGATGCACTACGAGCAGTACTTC.

This clonotype was counted a few times. The chain carries TRBV12-3 or TRBV12-4 and TRBJ1-2; no clear D. Trimming took off 5 bases at V and 2 bases at J, with 12 bases between the two ends. The CDR3 covers 14 residues. This chain's CDR3 is CASSPGRANYGYTF. The CDR3 DNA is TGTGCCAGCAGTCCTGGACGGGCGAACTATGGCTACACCTTC.

This sequence joins TRBV6-2 or TRBV6-3 and TRBJ1-5, with TRBD1 matching over 12 bases. V shed 2 bases, J shed 7 bases, and the junction held 9 bases outside the gene matches. Germline lookup yields CDR1 MNHEY and CDR2 SVGEGT. The length of the CDR3 is 17 residues. The CDR3 loop is CASSYRTGTGGRQPQHF. The CDR3 DNA follows: TGTGCCAGCAGTTACCGAACCGGGACAGGGGGCCGACAGCCCCAGCATTTT.

The gene calls are TRBV4-1 and TRBJ1-2; D is unresolved. The CDR3 is made up of 14 amino acids. V was shortened by 0 bases and J by 6 bases, with 11 bases between the two germline ends. In germline, CDR1 is MGHRA, CDR2 YSYEKL. The CDR3 here is CASSQDWSDNGYTF. The CDR3 DNA reads as TGCGCCAGCAGCCAAGATTGGTCAGATAATGGCTACACCTTC.

The V gene is TRBV7-6, the J gene TRBJ2-7; tentatively, D is TRBD1 (6 bases). Germline values: CDR1 SGHVS, CDR2 FNYEAQ. V was pared by 5 bases and J by 3 bases, with 14 bases between. The CDR3 loop spans 14 amino acids. The CDR3 sequence is CASSLMPGVYEQYF. The DNA for the CDR3 is TGTGCCAGCAGCCTTATGCCAGGGGTCTACGAGCAGTACTTC.

The chain links TRBV4-3 to TRBJ1-2; D remains ambiguous. The V end lost 0 bases, the J end lost 2 bases, and 10 bases lay between the germline ends. Germline CDR1 and CDR2: LGHNA and YSLEER. The CDR3 has 15 residues. The CDR3 region is CASSQENSRNYGYTF. CDR3 nucleotide sequence: TGCGCCAGCAGCCAAGAAAATTCTCGAAACTATGGCTACACCTTC.